Below are 2 T cell receptor beta chains sequenced from a single sample in a study of CD8 T cells in ankylosing spondylitis. TCRdb re-derived calls from the 5' RACE reads in MiXCR, one entry per CDR3 protein. This sample has about 320,000 distinct CDR3 sequences, with roughly 12% found just once. Sequenced sample: blood, either unsorted or a sorted T cell fraction (not recorded which). All receptors come from a female donor with ankylosing spondylitis or in good health (not recorded which).

A note on this clonotype: A much larger clonotype is one base distant, so this may be a read error. The CDR3 sequence: CASSYTGTPFYELYF. The CDR3 bases are TGTGCCAGCAGTTACACCGGGACTCCATTCTACGAGCTGTACTTC. The chain couples TRBV6-5 to TRBJ2-7, with a tentative D call TRBD2 (6 bases). The CDR3 extends over 15 amino acids. Germline V gives CDR1 MNHEY, CDR2 SVGAGI.

This clonotype occurred many times. This chain connects TRBV27 to TRBJ2-3, with a weak D call TRBD1 (5 bases). CDR3 length equals 16 residues. V lost 5 bases, J lost 0 bases, and 15 bases lay in between. Germline V gene data show CDR1 as MNHEY and CDR2 as SMNVEV (reference sequence). For the CDR3, the DNA is TGTGCCAGCAGTCTCAACAGGCTTACTAGCACAGATACGCAGTATTTT. It yields the protein CASSLNRLTSTDTQYF.